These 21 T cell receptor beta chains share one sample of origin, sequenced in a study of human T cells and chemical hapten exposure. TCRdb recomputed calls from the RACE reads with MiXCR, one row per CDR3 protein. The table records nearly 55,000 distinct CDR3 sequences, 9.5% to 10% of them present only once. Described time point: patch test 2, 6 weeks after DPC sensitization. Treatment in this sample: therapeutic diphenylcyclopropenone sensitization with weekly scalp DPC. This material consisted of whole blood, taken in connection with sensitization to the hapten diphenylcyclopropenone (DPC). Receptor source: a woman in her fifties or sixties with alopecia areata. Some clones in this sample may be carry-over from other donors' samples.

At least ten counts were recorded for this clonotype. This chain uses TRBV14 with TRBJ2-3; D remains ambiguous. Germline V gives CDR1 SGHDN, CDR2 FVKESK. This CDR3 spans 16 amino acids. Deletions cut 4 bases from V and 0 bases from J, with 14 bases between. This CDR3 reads CASSLERRSSTDTQYF. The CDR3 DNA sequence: TGTGCCAGCAGCCTAGAAAGGCGTTCTAGCACAGATACGCAGTATTTT.

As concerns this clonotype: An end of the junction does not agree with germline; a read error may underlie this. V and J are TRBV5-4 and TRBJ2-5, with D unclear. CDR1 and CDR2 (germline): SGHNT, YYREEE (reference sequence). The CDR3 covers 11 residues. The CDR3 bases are TGTGCCAGCAGTTTGGAAGGGACCCAGTACTTC. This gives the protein CASSLEGTQYF.

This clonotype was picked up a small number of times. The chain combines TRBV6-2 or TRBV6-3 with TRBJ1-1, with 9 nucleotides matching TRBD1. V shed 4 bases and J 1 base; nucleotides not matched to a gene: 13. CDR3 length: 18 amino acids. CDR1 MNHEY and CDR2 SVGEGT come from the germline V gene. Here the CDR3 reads CASSFRTGEGYKNTEAFF. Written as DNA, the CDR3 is TGTGCCAGCAGTTTTCGGACAGGGGAGGGATACAAGAACACTGAAGCTTTCTTT.

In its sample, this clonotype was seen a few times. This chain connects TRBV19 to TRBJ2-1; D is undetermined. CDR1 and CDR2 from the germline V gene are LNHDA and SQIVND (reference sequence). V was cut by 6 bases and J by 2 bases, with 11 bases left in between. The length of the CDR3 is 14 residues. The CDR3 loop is CASRETSTYNEQFF. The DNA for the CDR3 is TGTGCCAGTAGGGAGACTTCGACCTACAATGAGCAGTTCTTC.

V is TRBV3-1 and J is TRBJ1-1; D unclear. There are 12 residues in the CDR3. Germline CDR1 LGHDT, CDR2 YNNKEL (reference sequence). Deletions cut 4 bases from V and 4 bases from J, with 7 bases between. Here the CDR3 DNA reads TGTGCCAGCAGCCGCGCCGGCACTGAAGCTTTCTTT. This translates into CASSRAGTEAFF.

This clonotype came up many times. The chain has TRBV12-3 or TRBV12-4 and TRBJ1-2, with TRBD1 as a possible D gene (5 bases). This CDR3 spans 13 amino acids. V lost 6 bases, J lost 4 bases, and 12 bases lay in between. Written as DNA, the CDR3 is TGTGCCAGCAGCCCCCCCGGGGCCTATGGCTACACCTTC. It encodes CASSPPGAYGYTF.

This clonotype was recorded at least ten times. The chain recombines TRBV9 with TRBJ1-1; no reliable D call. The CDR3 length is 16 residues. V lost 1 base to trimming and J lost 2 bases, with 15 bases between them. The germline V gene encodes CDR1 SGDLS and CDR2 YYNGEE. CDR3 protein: CASSVSIFGVNTEAFF. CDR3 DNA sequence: TGTGCCAGCAGCGTATCGATTTTCGGGGTTAACACTGAAGCTTTCTTT.

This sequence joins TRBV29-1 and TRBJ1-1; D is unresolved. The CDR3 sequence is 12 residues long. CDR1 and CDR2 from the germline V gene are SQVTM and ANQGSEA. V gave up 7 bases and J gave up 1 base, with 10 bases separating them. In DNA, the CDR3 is TGCAGCGGCTCCAGGTCGAACACTGAAGCTTTCTTT. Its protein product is CSGSRSNTEAFF.

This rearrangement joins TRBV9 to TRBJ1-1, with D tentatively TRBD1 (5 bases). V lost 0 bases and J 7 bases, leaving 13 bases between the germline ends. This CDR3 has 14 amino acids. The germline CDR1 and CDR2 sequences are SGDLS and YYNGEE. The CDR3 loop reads CASSVVSRASEAFF. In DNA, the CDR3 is TGTGCCAGCAGCGTAGTTTCCAGGGCCAGTGAAGCTTTCTTT.

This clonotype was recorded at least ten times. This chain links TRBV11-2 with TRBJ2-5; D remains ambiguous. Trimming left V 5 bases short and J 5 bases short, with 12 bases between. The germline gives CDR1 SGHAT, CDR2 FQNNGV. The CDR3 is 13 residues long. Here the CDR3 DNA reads TGTGCCAGCAGCCGAGTTCCCCGCGAGACCCAGTACTTC. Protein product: CASSRVPRETQYF.

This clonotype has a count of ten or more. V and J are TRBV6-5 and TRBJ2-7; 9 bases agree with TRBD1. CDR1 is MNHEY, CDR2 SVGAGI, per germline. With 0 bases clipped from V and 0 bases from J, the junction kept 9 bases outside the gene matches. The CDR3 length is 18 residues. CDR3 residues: CASSYSHTWDRDSYEQYF. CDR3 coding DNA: TGTGCCAGCAGTTACTCGCACACGTGGGACAGGGACTCCTACGAGCAGTACTTC.

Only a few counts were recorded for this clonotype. The CDR3 loop reads CASTVRQFIRNSPLHF. DNA for the CDR3: TGTGCCAGCACCGTAAGACAGTTTATCAGGAATTCACCCCTCCACTTT. The chain links TRBV28 to TRBJ1-6; D possibly corresponds to TRBD1 (5 bases). V was clipped by 7 bases and J by 7 bases, with 20 bases between them. Per the germline V gene, CDR1 is MDHEN and CDR2 is SYDVKM. This CDR3 spans 16 amino acids.

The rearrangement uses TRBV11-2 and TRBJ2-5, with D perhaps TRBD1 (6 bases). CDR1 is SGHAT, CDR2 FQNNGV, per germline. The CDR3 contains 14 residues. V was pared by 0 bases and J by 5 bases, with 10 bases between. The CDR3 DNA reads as TGTGCCAGCAGCTTAGATCCAGGGGCCGAGACCCAGTACTTC. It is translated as CASSLDPGAETQYF. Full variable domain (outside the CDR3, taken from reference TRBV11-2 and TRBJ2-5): EAGVAQSPRYKIIEKRQSVAFWCNPISGHATLYWYQQILGQGPKLLIQFQNNGVVDDSQLPKDRFSAERLKGVDSTLKIQPAKLEDSAVYLCASSLDPGAETQYFGPGTRLLVL.

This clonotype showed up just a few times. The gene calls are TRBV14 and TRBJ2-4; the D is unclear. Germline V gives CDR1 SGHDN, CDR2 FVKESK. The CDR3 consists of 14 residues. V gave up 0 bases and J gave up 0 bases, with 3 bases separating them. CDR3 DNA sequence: TGTGCCAGCAGCCAAGAATTAGCCAAAAACATTCAGTACTTC. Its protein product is CASSQELAKNIQYF. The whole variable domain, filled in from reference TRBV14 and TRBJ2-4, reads EAGVTQFPSHSVIEKGQTVTLRCDPISGHDNLYWYRRVMGKEIKFLLHFVKESKQDESGMPNNRFLAERTGGTYSTLKVQPAELEDSGVYFCASSQELAKNIQYFGAGTRLSVL.

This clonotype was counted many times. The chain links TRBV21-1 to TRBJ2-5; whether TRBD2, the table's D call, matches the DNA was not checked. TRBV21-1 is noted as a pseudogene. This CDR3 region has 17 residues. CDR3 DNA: TGTGCCAGCAGCGGGCTCGTGAGCGGGCCATATCAAGAGACCCAGTACTTC. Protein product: CASSGLVSGPYQETQYF.

CDR3: CATILAGGDTQYF. The CDR3 DNA sequence: TGTGCCACCATCCTAGCGGGGGGGGATACGCAGTATTTT. The chain is built from TRBV6-2 or TRBV6-3 and TRBJ2-3; 12 bases are a match to TRBD2. CDR3 size: 13 residues. Germline V gene sequence: CDR1 MNHEY, CDR2 SVGEGT. The junction had 5 bases not matched to a gene; V was cut back by 10 bases and J by 6 bases.

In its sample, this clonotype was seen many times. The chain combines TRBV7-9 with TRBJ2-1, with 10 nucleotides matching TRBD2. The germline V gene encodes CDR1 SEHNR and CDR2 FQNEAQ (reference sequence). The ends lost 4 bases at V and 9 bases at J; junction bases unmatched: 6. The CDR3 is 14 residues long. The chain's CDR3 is CASSSSGRAGEQFF. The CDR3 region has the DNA TGTGCCAGCAGCTCGAGCGGGAGGGCCGGTGAGCAGTTCTTC. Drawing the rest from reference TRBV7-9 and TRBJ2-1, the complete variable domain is DTGVSQNPRHKITKRGQNVTFRCDPISEHNRLYWYRQTLGQGPEFLTYFQNEAQLEKSRLLSDRFSAERPKGSFSTLEIQRTEQGDSAMYLCASSSSGRAGEQFFGPGTRLTVL.

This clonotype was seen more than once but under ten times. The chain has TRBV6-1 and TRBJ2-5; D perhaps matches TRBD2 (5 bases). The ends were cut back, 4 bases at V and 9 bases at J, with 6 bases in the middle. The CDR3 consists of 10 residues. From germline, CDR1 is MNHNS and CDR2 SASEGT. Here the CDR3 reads CASSAGAQYF. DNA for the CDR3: TGTGCCAGCAGTGCCGGGGCCCAGTACTTC.

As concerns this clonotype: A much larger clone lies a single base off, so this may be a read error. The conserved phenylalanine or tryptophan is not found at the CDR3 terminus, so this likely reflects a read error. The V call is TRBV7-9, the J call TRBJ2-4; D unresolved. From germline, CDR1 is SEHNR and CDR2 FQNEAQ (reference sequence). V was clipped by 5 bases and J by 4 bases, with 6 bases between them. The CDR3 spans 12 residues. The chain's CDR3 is CASSRDKNIQYS. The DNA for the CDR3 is TGTGCCAGCAGCCGAGATAAAAACATTCAGTACTCC.

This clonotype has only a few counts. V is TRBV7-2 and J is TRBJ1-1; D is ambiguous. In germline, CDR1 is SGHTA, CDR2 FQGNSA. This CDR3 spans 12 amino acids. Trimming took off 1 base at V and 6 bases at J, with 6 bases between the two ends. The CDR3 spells CASSLGLPEAFF. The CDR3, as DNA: TGTGCCAGCAGCTTAGGTCTCCCTGAAGCTTTCTTT.

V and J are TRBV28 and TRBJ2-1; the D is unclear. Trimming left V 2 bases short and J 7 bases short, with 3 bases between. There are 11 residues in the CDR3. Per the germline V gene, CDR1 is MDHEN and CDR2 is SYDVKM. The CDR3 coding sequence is TGTGCCAGCAGTTTAATGAATGAGCAGTTCTTC. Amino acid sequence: CASSLMNEQFF.